The sequence of this TCR beta chain was determined in a study of T-cell memory formation after mild COVID-19. CDR1 KGHSH and CDR2 LQKENI come from the germline V gene. V lost 3 bases, J lost 5 bases, and 10 bases lay in between. The CDR3 is made up of 13 amino acids. One entry per CDR3 protein, called by TCRdb with MiXCR from the 5' RACE reads. The repertoire consists of about half a million distinct CDR3 sequences, with 15% to 20% occurring once and the leading ten covering around an eighth. The sample taken for sequencing was PBMCs or a T cell subset sorted from them (not recorded which). This receptor was obtained from an adult woman who had mild COVID-19 (a few samples of this study predate the infection). Cell type and time point are not known. The rearrangement links TRBV18 to TRBJ2-5; D call uncertain. The CDR3 DNA follows: TGTGCCAGCTCACCGACCCAGGTGGAGACCCAGTACTTC. Protein sequence: CASSPTQVETQYF.